These 10 T cell receptor beta chains were sequenced from one sample in a study of response to subunit inactivated influenza vaccine. TCRdb redid the calling of the RT-PCR reads with MiXCR, one entry per CDR3 protein. This sample has 180,000 or so distinct CDR3 sequences, with over 9.5% found just once. These records were also assigned to another study, of T cells expressing NK-cell markers. In that study: 5'RACE template switching with UMIs generated TCR beta cDNA.

Sequenced here: CD8+ T cells sorted from PBMCs, sampled about 12 days after vaccination. These receptors originate from a man aged 50 or older who received an inactivated influenza vaccine.

There are a few counts of this clonotype. The rearrangement joins TRBV7-8 to TRBJ1-5; TRBD1 agrees at 11 bases. Germline V gene data show CDR1 as SGHVS and CDR2 as FQNEAQ. The CDR3 runs to 15 residues. With 5 bases clipped from V and 5 bases from J, the junction kept 5 bases outside the gene matches. For the CDR3, the DNA is TGTGCCAGCAGCGCGGGACAGGGGGGCTATCAGCCCCAGCATTTT. Translating it yields CASSAGQGGYQPQHF.

V usage is TRBV5-6 and J usage is TRBJ1-3; D is unclear. V was clipped by 1 base and J by 1 base, with 6 bases between them. The CDR3 contains 14 residues. Germline V gene sequence: CDR1 SGHDT, CDR2 YYEEEE. This CDR3 is CASSLWQSGNTIYF. The CDR3 nucleotides are TGTGCCAGCAGCTTGTGGCAGTCTGGAAACACCATATATTTT.

The chain uses TRBV7-6 and TRBJ2-2, with D perhaps TRBD2 (6 bases). Trimming shortened V by 4 bases and J by 5 bases, and 8 bases separated the two germline ends. This CDR3 contains 13 residues. Germline values: CDR1 SGHVS, CDR2 FNYEAQ. The CDR3 is CASSSGGTGELFF. The CDR3 coding sequence is TGTGCCAGCAGCTCTGGGGGGACCGGGGAGCTGTTTTTT.

This chain links TRBV25-1 with TRBJ2-3, with D hard to call. The CDR3 contains 15 residues. Germline values: CDR1 MGHDK, CDR2 SYGVNS. Trimming shortened V by 1 base and J by 1 base, and 9 bases separated the two germline ends. The chain's CDR3 is CASSELGLGTDTQYF. The CDR3 DNA reads as TGTGCCAGCAGTGAATTAGGGCTAGGCACAGATACGCAGTATTTT.

This clonotype has just a few counts. The chain has TRBV7-6 and TRBJ2-7, with 8 bases identical to TRBD1. With 3 bases clipped from V and 5 bases from J, the junction kept 15 bases outside the gene matches. Germline CDR1 is SGHVS and CDR2 is FNYEAQ. The CDR3 runs to 17 residues. In nucleotides, the CDR3 is TGTGCCAGCAGCTTCTCCCTTGGACAGGGAGGTATGAACGAGCAGTACTTC. It codes for CASSFSLGQGGMNEQYF.

This clonotype was counted at least ten times. This sequence joins TRBV11-2 and TRBJ2-7; 10 positions match TRBD2. This CDR3 has 18 amino acids. Losses at the gene ends were 0 bases for V and 4 bases for J; bases not matched to a gene: 12. The germline gives CDR1 SGHAT, CDR2 FQNNGV. CDR3: CASSLEGVRTSGFYEQYF. In DNA form, the CDR3 reads TGTGCCAGCAGCTTAGAGGGGGTCCGGACTAGCGGATTTTACGAGCAGTACTTC.

The table lists this clonotype with many counts. V and J are TRBV4-1 and TRBJ1-1, with 7 bases aligning to TRBD1. Germline V CDR1 and CDR2: MGHRA, YSYEKL. Germline trimming cut 4 bases from V and 0 bases from J; bases unmatched to any gene: 5. This CDR3 has 15 amino acids. The CDR3 DNA reads TGCGCCAGCAGCCCCTCCGGGACAGTGAACACTGAAGCTTTCTTT. It specifies CASSPSGTVNTEAFF.

J is TRBJ1-5 and V is TRBV6-5; D remains ambiguous. Trimming removed 0 bases from V and 5 bases from J, with 5 bases in between. Per the germline V gene, CDR1 is MNHEY and CDR2 is SVGAGI. The CDR3 is 13 residues long. The CDR3 region is CASSYSLDQPQHF. DNA of the CDR3: TGTGCCAGCAGTTACTCGTTGGATCAGCCCCAGCATTTT.

V usage is TRBV4-3 and J usage is TRBJ2-1; 9 nucleotides line up with TRBD2. The J segment lost 3 bases and the V segment lost 1 base, leaving 7 bases of the junction unmatched. CDR1 is LGHNA, CDR2 YSLEER, per germline. This CDR3 region has 17 residues. The CDR3 loop reads CASSQGVQREVYNEQFF. In nucleotides, the CDR3 is TGCGCCAGCAGCCAAGGGGTCCAGCGGGAGGTCTACAATGAGCAGTTCTTC.

This chain links TRBV7-9 with TRBJ2-2; weak D call: TRBD2 (6 bases). There are 13 residues in the CDR3. Germline CDR1 SEHNR, CDR2 FQNEAQ (reference sequence). V lost 5 bases and J 6 bases, leaving 10 bases between the germline ends. CDR3 loop: CASSTTSPGELFF. CDR3 bases: TGTGCCAGCAGCACTACTAGCCCCGGGGAGCTGTTTTTT.